This TCR beta chain was captured in a study of blood T cell repertoires in COVID-19 (TCRdb year 2020). For context, the study as a whole: Samples covering the acute and convalescent phases of COVID-19 were provided by collaborators in the United States, Italy and Spain. The material from the prospective study consisted of cDNA or gDNA derived from T cells, B-cell-depleted T cells, or PBMCs. Subjects who had been exposed to COVID-19, were actively infected with it, or had recovered from it provided the deeply sampled blood TCRbeta repertoires that made up the dataset. The repertoires were released in a freely available public database intended as a resource for research on the immune response to SARS-CoV-2. The samples were drawn from the first 160 participants of the ongoing ImmuneRACE study and from 1,254 subjects provided by 6 global collaborators. Nearly every sample came with metadata listing a de-identified subject ID, COVID-19 status, age in years and sex. Where available, HLA class I and class II types were obtained from metadata supplied by the sample provider rather than from assay-based typing. Points the paper makes about the study in general: Clinical and demographic metadata were provided uncurated, with the amount varying by source and participant.

The immunoSEQ Assay, a bias-controlled multiplex PCR, was used to amplify TCRbeta CDR3 regions from genomic DNA. As for the original processing: Within the assay, amplification of reference gene primers was used to estimate how many nucleated cells each sample contained. Sequence reads were collapsed and filtered to measure the absolute abundance of every unique TCRbeta CDR3 rearrangement. Productive Simpson clonality was computed per sample as the square root of Simpson's diversity index over productive rearrangements. As stored in TCRdb, this immuneACCESS dataset retains in-frame rearrangements with V and J assigned. A fraction of the clones does not appear; measured against another copy, unresolved V genes explain less than half of the discrepancy, and the remainder lacks a known reason. V, J and clone size were drawn from that table, and D and trimming were deduced from the DNA. The table for this sample lists 130,000 or so clones; over 80% of them were counted only once. In total, the top ten clones hold roughly 18% of the sample.

To note about this clone: Its antigen is unknown. Nothing much larger sits one base from this clone, and base qualities are not available.

V and J lose 3 bases and 5 bases, and a span of 10 bases separates them. CDR1 and CDR2 (SQVTM, ANQGSEA) derive from the germline V gene. The CDR3 covers 12 residues, taking in both the cysteine and the phenylalanine. Of all the DNA, just the CDR3 is kept, 36 bases in frame from base 1. In the prospective study, participants were 18 to 89 years old, resided in 24 geographic areas of the United States, and were enrolled through a virtual design. To assign participants to cohorts, the prospective study relied on clinical history that participants themselves reported in a screening survey and a study questionnaire. For ImmuneRACE Cohort 3, a participant was defined as recovered based on two consecutive negative NP/OP PCR tests, clearance by a healthcare professional, or resolution of symptoms. Mobile phlebotomists in the prospective study collected whole blood, serum and a nasopharyngeal or oropharyngeal swab from every participant. Additional blood draws and questionnaires over a 2-month period could optionally be provided by prospective study participants. Prospective study blood samples were shipped either frozen or at room temperature before DNA extraction.

The clonotype originates from a man aged 30-40 years who had recovered from COVID-19. The chain is made from TRBV29-1 and TRBJ1-2; TRBD1 could be the D gene, as 6 bases match. Input material: PBMCs or T cells enriched from blood (not recorded which). The sequenced DNA: TGCAGCGTTGAGAGGGGGATATATGGCTACACCTTC. This gives the protein CSVERGIYGYTF.